This T cell receptor (beta chain) comes out of a study of shared clonotypes between healthy human individuals. Study information: The donors, a couple of women and three men, were aged 18 to 49.

In germline, CDR1 is MDHEN, CDR2 SYDVKM. This CDR3 region has 17 residues. The V end lost 4 bases, the J end lost 1 base, and 17 bases lay between the germline ends. Only in-frame clones appear in the TCRdb table, and some are missing; sequencing was by immunoSEQ multiplex PCR. The sample lists about 2 million clones; 90% to 95% were seen once. Specimen: naive CD4+ T cells sorted from blood. The subset here: CD45RA+ positively selected. The rearrangement uses TRBV28 and TRBJ1-3, with TRBD1 as a possible D gene (5 bases). This receptor was obtained from a man between 18 and 35 years old in good health. The CDR3 here is CASSSGEGRASGNTIYF. The DNA for the CDR3 is TGTGCCAGCAGTTCCGGAGAGGGCAGGGCTTCTGGAAACACCATATATTTT.